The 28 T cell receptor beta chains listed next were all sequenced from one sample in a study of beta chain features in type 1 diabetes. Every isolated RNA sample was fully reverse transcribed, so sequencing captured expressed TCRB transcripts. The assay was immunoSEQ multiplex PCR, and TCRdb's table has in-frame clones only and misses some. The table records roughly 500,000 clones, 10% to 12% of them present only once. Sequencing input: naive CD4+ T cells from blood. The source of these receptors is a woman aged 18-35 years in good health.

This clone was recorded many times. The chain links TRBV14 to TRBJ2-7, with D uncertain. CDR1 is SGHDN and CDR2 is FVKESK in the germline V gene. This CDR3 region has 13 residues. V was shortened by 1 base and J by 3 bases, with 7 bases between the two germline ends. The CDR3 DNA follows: TGTGCCAGCAGCCAAGCCCGGATCTACGAGCAGTACTTC. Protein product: CASSQARIYEQYF.

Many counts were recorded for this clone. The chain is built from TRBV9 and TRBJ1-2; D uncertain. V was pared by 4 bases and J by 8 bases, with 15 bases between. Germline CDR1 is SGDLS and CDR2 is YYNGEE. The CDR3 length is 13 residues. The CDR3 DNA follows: TGTGCCAGCAGCATGGACCCGAGTATGGGCTACACCTTC. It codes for CASSMDPSMGYTF.

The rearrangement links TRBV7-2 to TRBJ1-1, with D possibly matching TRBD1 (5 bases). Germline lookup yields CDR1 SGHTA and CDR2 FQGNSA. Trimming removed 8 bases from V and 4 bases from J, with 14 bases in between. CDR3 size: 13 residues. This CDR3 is CASSERGGTEAFF. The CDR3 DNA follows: TGTGCCAGCTCGGAAAGGGGCGGCACTGAAGCTTTCTTT.

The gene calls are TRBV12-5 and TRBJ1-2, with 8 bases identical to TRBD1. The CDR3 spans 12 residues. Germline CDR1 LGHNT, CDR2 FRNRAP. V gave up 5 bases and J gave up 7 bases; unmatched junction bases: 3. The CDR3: CASGRTGIGYTF. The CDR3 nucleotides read TGTGCTAGTGGTAGGACAGGGATTGGCTACACCTTC.

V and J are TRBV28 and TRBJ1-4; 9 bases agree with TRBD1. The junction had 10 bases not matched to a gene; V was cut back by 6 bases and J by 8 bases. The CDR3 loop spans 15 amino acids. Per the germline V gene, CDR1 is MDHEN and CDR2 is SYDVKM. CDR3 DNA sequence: TGTGCCAGCAGGGATCCGGGACAGGGCCAGGAAAAACTGTTTTTT. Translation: CASRDPGQGQEKLFF.

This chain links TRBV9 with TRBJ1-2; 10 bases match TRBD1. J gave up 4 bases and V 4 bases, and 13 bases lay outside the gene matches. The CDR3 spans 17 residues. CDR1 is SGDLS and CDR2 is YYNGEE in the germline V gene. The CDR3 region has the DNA TGTGCCAGCAGCCTGACAGGGGGCAGAAGCAATTTCTATGGCTACACCTTC. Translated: CASSLTGGRSNFYGYTF.

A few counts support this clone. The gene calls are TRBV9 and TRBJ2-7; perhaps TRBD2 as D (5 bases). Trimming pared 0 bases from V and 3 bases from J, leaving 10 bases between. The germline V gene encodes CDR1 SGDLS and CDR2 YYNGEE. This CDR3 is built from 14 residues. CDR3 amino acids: CASSVEVGGYEQYF. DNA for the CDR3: TGTGCCAGCAGCGTAGAGGTCGGAGGCTACGAGCAGTACTTC.

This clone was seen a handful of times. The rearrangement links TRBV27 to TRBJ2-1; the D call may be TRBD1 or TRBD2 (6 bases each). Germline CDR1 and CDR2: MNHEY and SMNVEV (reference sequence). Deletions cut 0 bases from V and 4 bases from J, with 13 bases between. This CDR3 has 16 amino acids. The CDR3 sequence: CASSLSPGAGYNEQFF. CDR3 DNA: TGTGCCAGCAGTTTATCGCCGGGGGCCGGGTACAATGAGCAGTTCTTC.

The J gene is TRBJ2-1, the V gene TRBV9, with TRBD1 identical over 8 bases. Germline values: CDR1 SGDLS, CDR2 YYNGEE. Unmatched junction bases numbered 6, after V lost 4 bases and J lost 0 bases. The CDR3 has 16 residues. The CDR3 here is CASSSAGGLSYNEQFF. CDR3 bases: TGTGCCAGCAGCTCAGCAGGGGGCCTCTCCTACAATGAGCAGTTCTTC.

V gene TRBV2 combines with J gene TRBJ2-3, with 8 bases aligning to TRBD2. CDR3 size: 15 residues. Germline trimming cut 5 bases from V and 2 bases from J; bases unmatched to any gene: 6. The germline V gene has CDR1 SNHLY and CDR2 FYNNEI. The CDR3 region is CASSQERGITDTQYF. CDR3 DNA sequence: TGTGCCAGCAGTCAGGAGCGGGGGATCACAGATACGCAGTATTTT.

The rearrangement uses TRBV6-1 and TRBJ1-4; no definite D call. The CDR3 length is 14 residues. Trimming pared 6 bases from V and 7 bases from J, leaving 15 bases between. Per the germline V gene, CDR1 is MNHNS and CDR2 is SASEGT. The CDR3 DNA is TGTGCCAGCAGCGAGCCCGGAGGCGTTGAAAAACTGTTTTTT. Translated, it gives CASSEPGGVEKLFF.

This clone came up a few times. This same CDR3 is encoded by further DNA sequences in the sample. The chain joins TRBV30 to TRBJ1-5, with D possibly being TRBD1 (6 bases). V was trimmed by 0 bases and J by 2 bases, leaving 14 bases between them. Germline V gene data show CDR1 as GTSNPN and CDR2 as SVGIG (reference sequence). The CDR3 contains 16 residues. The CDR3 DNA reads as TGTGCCTGGAGTGTGCTCCAGGGGCAAGGCAATCAGCCCCAGCATTTT. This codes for CAWSVLQGQGNQPQHF.

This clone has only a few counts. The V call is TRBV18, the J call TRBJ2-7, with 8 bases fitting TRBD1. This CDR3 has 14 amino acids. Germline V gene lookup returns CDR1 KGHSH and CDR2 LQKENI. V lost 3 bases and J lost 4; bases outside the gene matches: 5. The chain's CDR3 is CASSPSTGDYEQYV. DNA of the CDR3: TGTGCCAGCTCACCTTCGACAGGGGATTACGAGCAGTACGTC.

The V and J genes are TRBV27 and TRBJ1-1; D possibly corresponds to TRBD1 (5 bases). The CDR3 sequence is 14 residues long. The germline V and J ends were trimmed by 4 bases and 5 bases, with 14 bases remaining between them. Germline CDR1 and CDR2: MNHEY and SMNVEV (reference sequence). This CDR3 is CASSSRAQRTEAFF. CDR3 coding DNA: TGTGCCAGCAGTTCCAGGGCGCAGCGGACTGAAGCTTTCTTT.

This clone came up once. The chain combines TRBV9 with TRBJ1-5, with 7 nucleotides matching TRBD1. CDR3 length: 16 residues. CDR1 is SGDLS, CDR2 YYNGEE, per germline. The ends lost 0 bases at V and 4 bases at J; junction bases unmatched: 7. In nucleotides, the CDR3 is TGTGCCAGCAGCGTAGTGGAGACAGGGAGGAATCAGCCCCAGCATTTT. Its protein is CASSVVETGRNQPQHF.

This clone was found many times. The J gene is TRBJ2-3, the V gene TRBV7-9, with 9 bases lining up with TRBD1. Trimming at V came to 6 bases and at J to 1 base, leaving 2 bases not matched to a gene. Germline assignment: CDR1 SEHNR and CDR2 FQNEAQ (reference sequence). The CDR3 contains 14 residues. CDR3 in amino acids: CASRWTGGTDTQYF. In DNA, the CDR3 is TGTGCCAGCAGATGGACAGGGGGCACAGATACGCAGTATTTT.

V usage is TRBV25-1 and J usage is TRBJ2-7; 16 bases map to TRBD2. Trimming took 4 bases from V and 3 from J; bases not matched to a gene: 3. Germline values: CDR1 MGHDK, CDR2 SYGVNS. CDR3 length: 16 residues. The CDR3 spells CASSAGTSGRVYEQYF. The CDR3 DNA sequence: TGTGCCAGCAGTGCCGGGACTAGCGGGAGGGTCTACGAGCAGTACTTC.

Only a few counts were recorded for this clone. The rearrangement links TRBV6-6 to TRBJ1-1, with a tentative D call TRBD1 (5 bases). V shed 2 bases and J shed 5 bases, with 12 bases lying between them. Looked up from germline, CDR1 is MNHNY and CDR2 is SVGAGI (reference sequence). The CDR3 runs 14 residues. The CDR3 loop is CASSYGQGGTEAFF. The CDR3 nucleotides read TGTGCCAGCAGTTACGGGCAGGGAGGTACTGAAGCTTTCTTT.

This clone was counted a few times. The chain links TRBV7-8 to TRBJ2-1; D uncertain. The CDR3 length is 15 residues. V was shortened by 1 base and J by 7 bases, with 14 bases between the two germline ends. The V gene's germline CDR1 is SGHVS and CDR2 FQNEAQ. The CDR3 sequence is CASSLGVSVGNEQFF. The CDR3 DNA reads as TGTGCCAGCAGCTTAGGGGTTTCTGTGGGGAATGAGCAGTTCTTC.

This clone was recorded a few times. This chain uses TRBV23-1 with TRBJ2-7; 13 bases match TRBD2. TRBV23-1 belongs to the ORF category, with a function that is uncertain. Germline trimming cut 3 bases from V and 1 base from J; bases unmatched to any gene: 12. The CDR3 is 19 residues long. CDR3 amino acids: CASSHPRTSGGGDSYEQYV. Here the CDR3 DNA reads TGCGCCAGCAGTCATCCGCGGACTAGCGGGGGAGGAGATTCCTACGAGCAGTACGTC.

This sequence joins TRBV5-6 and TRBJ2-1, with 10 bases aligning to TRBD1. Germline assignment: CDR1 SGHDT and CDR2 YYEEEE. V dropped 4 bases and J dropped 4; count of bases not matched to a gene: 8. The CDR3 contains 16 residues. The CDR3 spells CASSRDRGETYNEQFF. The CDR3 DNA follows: TGTGCCAGCAGCCGGGACAGGGGAGAGACATACAATGAGCAGTTCTTC.

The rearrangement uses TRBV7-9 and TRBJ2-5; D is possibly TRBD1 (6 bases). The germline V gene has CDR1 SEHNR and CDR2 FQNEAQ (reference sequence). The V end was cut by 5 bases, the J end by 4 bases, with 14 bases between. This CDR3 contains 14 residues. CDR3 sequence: CASSRSGAGETQYF. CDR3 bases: TGTGCCAGCAGCCGATCAGGGGCCGGAGAGACCCAGTACTTC.

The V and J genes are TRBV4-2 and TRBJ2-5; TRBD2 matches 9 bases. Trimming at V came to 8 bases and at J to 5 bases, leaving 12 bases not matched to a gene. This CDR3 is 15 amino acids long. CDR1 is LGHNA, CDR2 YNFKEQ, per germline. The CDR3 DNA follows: TGTGCCAGCGCAACTAGCGGGTCCGGCCGGGAGACCCAGTACTTC. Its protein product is CASATSGSGRETQYF.

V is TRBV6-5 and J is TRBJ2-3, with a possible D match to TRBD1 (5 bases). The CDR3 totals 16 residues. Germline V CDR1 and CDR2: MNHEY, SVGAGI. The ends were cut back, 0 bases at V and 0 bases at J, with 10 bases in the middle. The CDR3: CASSYSTATSTDTQYF. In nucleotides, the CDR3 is TGTGCCAGCAGTTACTCGACAGCAACTAGCACAGATACGCAGTATTTT.

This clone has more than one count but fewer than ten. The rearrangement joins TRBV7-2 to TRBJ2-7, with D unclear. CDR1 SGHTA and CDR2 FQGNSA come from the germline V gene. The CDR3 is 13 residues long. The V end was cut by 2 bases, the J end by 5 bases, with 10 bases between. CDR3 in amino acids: CASSLLYRNEQYF. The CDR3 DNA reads TGTGCCAGCAGCTTACTCTACCGAAACGAGCAGTACTTC.

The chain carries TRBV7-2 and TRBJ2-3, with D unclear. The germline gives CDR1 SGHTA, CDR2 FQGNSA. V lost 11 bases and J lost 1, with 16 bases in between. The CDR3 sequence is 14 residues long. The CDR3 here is CASEIRPRTDTQYF. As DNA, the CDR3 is TGTGCCTCAGAAATTCGCCCTCGCACAGATACGCAGTATTTT. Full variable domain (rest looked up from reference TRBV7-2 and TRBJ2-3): GAGVSQSPSNKVTEKGKDVELRCDPISGHTALYWYRQSLGQGLEFLIYFQGNSAPDKSGLPSDRFSAERTGGSVSTLTIQRTQQEDSAVYLCASEIRPRTDTQYFGPGTRLTVL.

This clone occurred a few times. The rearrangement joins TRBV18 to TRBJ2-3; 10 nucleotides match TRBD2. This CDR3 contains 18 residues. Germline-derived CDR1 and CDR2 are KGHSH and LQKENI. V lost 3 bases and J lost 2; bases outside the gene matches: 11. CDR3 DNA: TGTGCCAGCTCACCGTACCGATTCCTAGCGGGGGACACAGATACGCAGTATTTT. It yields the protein CASSPYRFLAGDTDTQYF.

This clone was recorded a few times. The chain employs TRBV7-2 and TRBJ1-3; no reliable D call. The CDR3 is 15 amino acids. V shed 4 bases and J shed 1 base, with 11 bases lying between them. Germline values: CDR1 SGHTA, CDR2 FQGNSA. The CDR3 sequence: CASSSQVGSGNTIYF. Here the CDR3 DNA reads TGTGCCAGCAGCTCCCAGGTTGGGTCTGGAAACACCATATATTTT.